This TCR beta chain comes out of a study of blood T cell repertoires in COVID-19. Assay used: immunoSEQ multiplex PCR; TCRdb lists only in-frame clones, some missing. Found here are 210,000 or so clones, around 91% of them singletons; the top ten hold approximately 0.62%. CDR1 is KGHSH, CDR2 LQKENI, per germline. This CDR3 has 18 residues. V lost 3 bases, J lost 2 bases, and 13 bases stayed unmatched. The source material was peripheral blood. The chain links TRBV18 to TRBJ1-3; 7 nucleotides agree with TRBD1. The clonotype was recovered from a man between 50 and 59 years old with acute or convalescent COVID-19. The CDR3 DNA is TGTGCCAGCTCACCGGCCACAGGGGCCCGGGCGGCTGGAAACACCATATATTTT. Its protein is CASSPATGARAAGNTIYF.